The 10 T cell receptor beta chains below come from one sample, sequenced in a study of T cell changes during pregnancy in multiple sclerosis. Sequencing used immunoSEQ multiplex PCR; TCRdb keeps in-frame clones, though not all of them. The sample has approximately 46,000 clones, 90% to 95% seen once. The sample consisted of CD4+ T cells from peripheral blood mononuclear cells, taken after pregnancy. These receptors all come from a female donor with multiple sclerosis, enrolled in a pregnancy study.

This sequence joins TRBV11-2 and TRBJ2-5, with a tentative D call TRBD1 (6 bases). CDR1 is SGHAT and CDR2 is FQNNGV in the germline V gene. CDR3 size: 15 residues. V lost 8 bases to trimming and J lost 5 bases, with 21 bases between them. The CDR3 nucleotides are TGTGCCAGCCGATCAACCACAGGGTGGGGGGAGACCCAGTACTTC. It specifies CASRSTTGWGETQYF.

The V and J genes are TRBV28 and TRBJ2-3; 7 bases line up with TRBD2. Per germline, CDR1 MDHEN and CDR2 SYDVKM. This CDR3 contains 14 residues. With 6 bases clipped from V and 0 bases from J, the junction kept 3 bases outside the gene matches. DNA of the CDR3: TGTGCCAGCAGCCTTAGCGGGAGCACAGATACGCAGTATTTT. This encodes CASSLSGSTDTQYF. The full variable domain, in which reference TRBV28 and TRBJ2-3 provide the parts outside the CDR3, is DVKVTQSSRYLVKRTGEKVFLECVQDMDHENMFWYRQDPGLGLRLIYFSYDVKMKEKGDIPEGYSVSREKKERFSLILESASTNQTSMYLCASSLSGSTDTQYFGPGTRLTVL.

The chain links TRBV5-1 to TRBJ1-2, with a tentative D call TRBD1 (5 bases). V was pared by 1 base and J by 6 bases, with 10 bases between. Germline V gene lookup returns CDR1 SGHRS and CDR2 YFSETQ. The CDR3 covers 13 residues. CDR3 nucleotides: TGCGCCAGCAGCTTGCGACAGTTCGATGGCTACACCTTC. It yields the protein CASSLRQFDGYTF.

The V gene is TRBV19, the J gene TRBJ1-5; 8 nucleotides line up with TRBD1. The CDR3 loop spans 15 amino acids. Germline trimming cut 3 bases from V and 7 bases from J; bases unmatched to any gene: 8. Germline V gene sequence: CDR1 LNHDA, CDR2 SQIVND (reference sequence). The CDR3 coding sequence is TGTGCCAGTAGTATTTTCTCGGACAGGGACCAGCCCCAGCATTTT. Translating gives CASSIFSDRDQPQHF.

This chain joins TRBV21-1 and TRBJ2-7; the table names TRBD1, a call not compared with the DNA. TRBV21-1 counts as a pseudogene. This CDR3 has 14 residues. The CDR3 sequence: CASSKGHPRYEQYF. CDR3 DNA sequence: TGTGCCAGCAGCAAGGGGCACCCCCGCTACGAGCAGTACTTC.

This chain connects TRBV9 to TRBJ2-1; 9 nucleotides line up with TRBD1. This CDR3 has 19 residues. V trimming: 4 bases; J trimming: 0 bases; junction bases outside the gene matches: 14. CDR1 SGDLS and CDR2 YYNGEE come from the germline V gene. CDR3 residues: CASSREGGQGLFSYNEQFF. CDR3 sequence (DNA): TGTGCCAGCAGCCGAGAGGGGGGACAGGGCTTATTCTCCTACAATGAGCAGTTCTTC.

The V gene is TRBV7-2, the J gene TRBJ2-7, with D possibly TRBD2 on 7 matching bases. The CDR3 covers 13 residues. V dropped 9 bases and J dropped 0 bases, with 12 bases sitting between them. CDR1 and CDR2 (germline): SGHTA, FQGNSA. CDR3 bases: TGTGCCAGTCGAAGGGGGGGCTCCTACGAGCAGTACTTC. Translated, it gives CASRRGGSYEQYF.

The chain combines TRBV6-6 with TRBJ1-1, with D unclear. This CDR3 region has 14 residues. Looked up from germline, CDR1 is MNHNY and CDR2 is SVGAGI (reference sequence). V lost 2 bases to trimming and J lost 1 base, with 8 bases between them. For the CDR3, the DNA is TGTGCCAGCAGTTACGCAGAAAGGAACACTGAAGCTTTCTTT. Its translation: CASSYAERNTEAFF.

The V gene is TRBV2, the J gene TRBJ2-7; 11 positions match TRBD2. J gave up 1 base and V 2 bases, and 19 bases lay outside the gene matches. This CDR3 is 21 amino acids long. In germline, CDR1 is SNHLY, CDR2 FYNNEI. DNA for the CDR3: TGTGCCAGCAGTGAATCTAGGACAGGGACAGGACTAGCGGGTGTTTCCTACGAGCAGTACTTC. It yields the protein CASSESRTGTGLAGVSYEQYF.

This sequence joins TRBV19 and TRBJ2-7; TRBD2 aligns across 8 bases. The junction had 9 bases not matched to a gene; V was cut back by 5 bases and J by 3 bases. The germline V gene encodes CDR1 LNHDA and CDR2 SQIVND (reference sequence). The CDR3 extends over 15 amino acids. The CDR3 loop reads CASSREGFGDYEQYF. The DNA for the CDR3 is TGTGCCAGTAGTCGGGAGGGGTTCGGAGACTACGAGCAGTACTTC.